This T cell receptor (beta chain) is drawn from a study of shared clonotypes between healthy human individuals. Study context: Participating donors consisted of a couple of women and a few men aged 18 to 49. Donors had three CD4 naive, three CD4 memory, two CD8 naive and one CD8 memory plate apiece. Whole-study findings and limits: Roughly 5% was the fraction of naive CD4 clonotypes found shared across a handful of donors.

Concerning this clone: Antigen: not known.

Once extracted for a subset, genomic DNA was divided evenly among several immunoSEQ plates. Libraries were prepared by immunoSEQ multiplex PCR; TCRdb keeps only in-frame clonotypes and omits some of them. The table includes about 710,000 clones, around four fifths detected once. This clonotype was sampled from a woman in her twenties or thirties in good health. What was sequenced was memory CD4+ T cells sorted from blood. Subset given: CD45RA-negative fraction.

CDR3 residues: CASSSTTGIANEKLFF. DNA for the CDR3: TGTGCCAGCAGTTCAACTACAGGGATTGCAAATGAAAAACTGTTTTTT. The chain uses TRBV28 and TRBJ1-4, with a possible D match to TRBD1 (6 bases). The V and J ends lost 4 bases and 5 bases respectively, with 17 bases between them. The CDR3 totals 16 residues. Germline lookup yields CDR1 MDHEN and CDR2 SYDVKM.